A single sample is the source of the 13 T cell receptor beta chains below, sequenced in a study of blood T cell repertoires in COVID-19. Some clones are missing from TCRdb's copy, which holds only in-frame ones; the method was immunoSEQ multiplex PCR. The data contain over 100,000 clones, roughly 88% of them singletons. Sequenced input: peripheral blood. These receptor sequences come from a woman aged 80 or over with active or convalescent COVID-19.

The chain uses TRBV5-1 and TRBJ1-4; TRBD1 agrees at 9 bases. The germline CDR1 and CDR2 sequences are SGHRS and YFSETQ. CDR3 length equals 14 residues. Losses at the gene ends were 3 bases for V and 5 bases for J; bases not matched to a gene: 2. The CDR3: CASSWGTGNEKLFF. The CDR3 DNA sequence: TGCGCCAGCAGCTGGGGGACAGGGAATGAAAAACTGTTTTTT.

The rearrangement uses TRBV12-3 or TRBV12-4 and TRBJ2-4; maybe TRBD1 (5 bases). V shed 1 base and J shed 8 bases, with 9 bases lying between them. This CDR3 is built from 13 residues. The CDR3 DNA reads TGTGCCAGCAGTTTAGGACAGATAGACATTCAGTACTTC. Translated, it gives CASSLGQIDIQYF.

This clone has only one observation. The chain links TRBV9 to TRBJ1-2; unclear D gene. Deletions cut 1 base from V and 8 bases from J, with 12 bases between. CDR3 length: 13 residues. Germline-derived CDR1 and CDR2 are SGDLS and YYNGEE. CDR3 DNA: TGTGCCAGCAGCGTACACGAAGCTTGGGGCTACACCTTC. Protein: CASSVHEAWGYTF.

The chain couples TRBV29-1 to TRBJ2-2; D is unclear. Trimming took 4 bases from V and 4 from J, leaving 7 bases between them. This CDR3 comprises 12 residues. Germline CDR1 and CDR2: SQVTM and ANQGSEA. The CDR3, as DNA: TGCAGCGTTGTTCCGGTCACCGGGGAGCTGTTTTTT. This codes for CSVVPVTGELFF.

The chain couples TRBV24-1 to TRBJ2-1; D uncertain. Germline CDR1 KGHDR, CDR2 SFDVKD. The CDR3 extends over 11 amino acids. The V end was cut by 4 bases, the J end by 8 bases, with 5 bases between. CDR3 loop: CATSDFDEQFF. CDR3 in DNA: TGTGCCACCAGTGACTTCGATGAGCAGTTCTTC.

The chain carries TRBV19 and TRBJ1-5, with D possibly TRBD1 on 6 matching bases. Germline CDR1 reads LNHDA; CDR2 reads SQIVND (reference sequence). V was shortened by 3 bases and J by 7 bases, with 16 bases between the two germline ends. This CDR3 is 15 amino acids long. Written as DNA, the CDR3 is TGTGCCAGTAGTATTTTAGCGGGGGCGGAACAGCCCCAGCATTTT. It translates to CASSILAGAEQPQHF. Full variable domain (outside the CDR3, taken from reference TRBV19 and TRBJ1-5): DGGITQSPKYLFRKEGQNVTLSCEQNLNHDAMYWYRQDPGQGLRLIYYSQIVNDFQKGDIAEGYSVSREKKESFPLTVTSAQKNPTAFYLCASSILAGAEQPQHFGDGTRLSIL.

The chain couples TRBV6-6 to TRBJ2-2; TRBD2 aligns across 10 bases. Germline CDR1 MNHNY, CDR2 SVGAGI (reference sequence). V lost 0 bases, J lost 6 bases, and 4 bases stayed unmatched. The CDR3 contains 16 residues. In DNA form, the CDR3 reads TGTGCCAGCAGTTACTCGTGGCTAGCGGGAGCCGGGGAGCTGTTTTTT. Translated, it gives CASSYSWLAGAGELFF.

This clone showed up just a few times. The chain carries TRBV6-1 and TRBJ2-1; 8 nucleotides match TRBD2. Germline V gene data show CDR1 as MNHNS and CDR2 as SASEGT. This CDR3 contains 15 residues. With 3 bases clipped from V and 7 bases from J, the junction kept 8 bases outside the gene matches. DNA for the CDR3: TGTGCCAGCAGTGATCGGGGGGGGGTATTTAATGAGCAGTTCTTC. Protein sequence: CASSDRGGVFNEQFF.

The chain carries TRBV7-2 and TRBJ2-2, with 8 positions matching TRBD2. Germline values: CDR1 SGHTA, CDR2 FQGNSA. The V segment lost 1 base and the J segment 4 bases; nucleotides outside the gene matches: 8. The CDR3 length is 17 residues. CDR3 nucleotide sequence: TGTGCCAGCAGCTTAGACCGACTAGCGACGACCACCGGGGAGCTGTTTTTT. Encoded protein: CASSLDRLATTTGELFF.

The genes are TRBV6-4 and TRBJ2-3; TRBD1 might be the D (5 bases). V gave up 8 bases and J gave up 2 bases, with 11 bases separating them. There are 13 residues in the CDR3. The V gene's germline CDR1 is MRHNA and CDR2 SNTAGT. The CDR3 bases are TGTGCCAGCGGGGCAGGCCACACAGATACGCAGTATTTT. Amino acid sequence: CASGAGHTDTQYF.

This clone was detected once. V usage is TRBV29-1 and J usage is TRBJ2-3; 11 bases match TRBD2. Germline lookup yields CDR1 SQVTM and CDR2 ANQGSEA. This CDR3 has 15 residues. After removal of 7 bases from V and 2 bases from J, the junction contained 8 bases not matched to a gene. The CDR3 region is CSAKTSGTFTDTQYF. The CDR3 nucleotides are TGCAGCGCTAAGACTAGCGGGACCTTCACAGATACGCAGTATTTT.

The chain combines TRBV9 with TRBJ2-1; no reliable D call. This CDR3 has 14 residues. V lost 3 bases, J lost 10 bases, and 17 bases lay in between. Germline CDR1 is SGDLS and CDR2 is YYNGEE. The CDR3: CASSAGPSIGEQFF. The DNA of the CDR3 is TGTGCCAGCAGCGCAGGCCCATCCATTGGGGAGCAGTTCTTC. The full variable domain, rest sourced from reference TRBV9 and TRBJ2-1, is DSGVTQTPKHLITATGQRVTLRCSPRSGDLSVYWYQQSLDQGLQFLIQYYNGEERAKGNILERFSAQQFPDLHSELNLSSLELGDSALYFCASSAGPSIGEQFFGPGTRLTVL.

The genes are TRBV4-1 and TRBJ2-1, with TRBD2 identical over 14 bases. The germline gives CDR1 MGHRA, CDR2 YSYEKL. J lost 12 bases, V lost 6 bases, and 10 bases had no gene match. The CDR3 is 15 residues long. The CDR3 spells CASSSGGLAGEGQFF. For the CDR3, the DNA is TGCGCCAGCAGTTCAGGGGGACTAGCGGGAGAGGGGCAGTTCTTC.